The 4 T cell receptor beta chains below come from one sample, sequenced in a study of response to subunit inactivated influenza vaccine. TCRdb reprocessed the RT-PCR reads with MiXCR, giving one entry per CDR3 protein. Of about 800,000 distinct CDR3 sequences in the sample, 21% were seen once. The sequencing here drew on PBMCs from blood, taken approximately 5 days after vaccination. The receptors were gathered from a man aged 45-60 years who received an inactivated influenza vaccine.

The CDR3 protein is CASMGQTFQETQYF. The CDR3 region has the DNA TGTGCCAGCATGGGACAGACGTTCCAAGAGACCCAGTACTTC. This sequence joins TRBV2 and TRBJ2-5, with TRBD1 identical over 7 bases. This CDR3 has 14 residues. In germline, CDR1 is SNHLY, CDR2 FYNNEI. Unmatched junction bases numbered 6, after V lost 7 bases and J lost 1 base.

In its sample, this clonotype was seen many times. This chain links TRBV5-1 with TRBJ2-5; D not resolved. This CDR3 is built from 14 residues. In germline, CDR1 is SGHRS, CDR2 YFSETQ. The germline V and J ends were trimmed by 0 bases and 2 bases, with 8 bases remaining between them. The CDR3 DNA reads TGCGCCAGCAGCTTGGGTGCGGTACAAGAGACCCAGTACTTC. Translation: CASSLGAVQETQYF.

V usage is TRBV20-1 and J usage is TRBJ2-7; D is uncertain. V lost 0 bases, J lost 0 bases, and 12 bases lay in between. This CDR3 has 15 amino acids. Looked up from germline, CDR1 is DFQATT and CDR2 is SNEGSKA (reference sequence). The chain's CDR3 is CSAREAASHSYEQYF. The CDR3 coding sequence is TGCAGTGCTAGAGAGGCGGCTTCCCACTCCTACGAGCAGTACTTC.

This clonotype turned up a few times. The chain uses TRBV6-2 or TRBV6-3 and TRBJ2-2; D not certain. The CDR3 extends over 14 amino acids. Trimming left V 7 bases short and J 5 bases short, with 14 bases between. The germline CDR1 and CDR2 sequences are MNHEY and SVGEGT. The CDR3 region is CASTKLGATGELFF. CDR3 DNA sequence: TGTGCCAGCACGAAGCTAGGAGCGACCGGGGAGCTGTTTTTT.